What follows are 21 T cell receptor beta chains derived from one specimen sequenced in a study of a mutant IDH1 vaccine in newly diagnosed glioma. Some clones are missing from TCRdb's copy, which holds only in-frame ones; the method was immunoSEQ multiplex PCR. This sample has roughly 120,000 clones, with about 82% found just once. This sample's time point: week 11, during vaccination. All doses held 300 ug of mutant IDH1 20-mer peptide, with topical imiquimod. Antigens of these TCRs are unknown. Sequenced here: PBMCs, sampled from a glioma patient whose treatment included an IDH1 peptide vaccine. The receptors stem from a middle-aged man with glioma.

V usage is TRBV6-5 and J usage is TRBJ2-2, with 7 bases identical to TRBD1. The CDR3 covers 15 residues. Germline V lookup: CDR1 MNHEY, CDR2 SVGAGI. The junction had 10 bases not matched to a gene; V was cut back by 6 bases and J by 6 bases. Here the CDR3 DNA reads TGTGCCAGCAGAACCGGGACAGTTTTCCCCGGGGAGCTGTTTTTT. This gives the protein CASRTGTVFPGELFF.

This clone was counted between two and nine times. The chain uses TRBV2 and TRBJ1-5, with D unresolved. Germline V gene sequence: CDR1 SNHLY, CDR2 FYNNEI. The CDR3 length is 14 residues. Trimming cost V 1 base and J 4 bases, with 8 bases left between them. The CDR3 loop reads CASSEEGGNQPQHF. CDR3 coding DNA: TGTGCCAGCAGTGAAGAGGGAGGTAATCAGCCCCAGCATTTT.

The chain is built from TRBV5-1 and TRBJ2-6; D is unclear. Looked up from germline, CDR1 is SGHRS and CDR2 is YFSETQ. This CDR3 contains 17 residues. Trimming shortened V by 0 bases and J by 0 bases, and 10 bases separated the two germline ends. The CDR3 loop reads CASSLALGISGANVLTF. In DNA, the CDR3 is TGCGCCAGCAGCTTGGCGCTGGGGATCTCTGGGGCCAACGTCCTGACTTTC.

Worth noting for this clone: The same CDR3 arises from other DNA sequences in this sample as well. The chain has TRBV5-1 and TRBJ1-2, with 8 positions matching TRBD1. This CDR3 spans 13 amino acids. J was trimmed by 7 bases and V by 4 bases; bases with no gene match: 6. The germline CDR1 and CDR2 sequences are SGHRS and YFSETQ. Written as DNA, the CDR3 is TGCGCCAGCAGCCCTTTGACAGGGGCTGGCTACACCTTC. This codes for CASSPLTGAGYTF.

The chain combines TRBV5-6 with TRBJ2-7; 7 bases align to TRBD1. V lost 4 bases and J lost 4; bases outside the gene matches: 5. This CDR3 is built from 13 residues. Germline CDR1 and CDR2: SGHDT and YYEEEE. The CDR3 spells CASSVGQLYEQYF. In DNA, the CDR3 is TGTGCCAGCAGCGTGGGACAGCTATACGAGCAGTACTTC.

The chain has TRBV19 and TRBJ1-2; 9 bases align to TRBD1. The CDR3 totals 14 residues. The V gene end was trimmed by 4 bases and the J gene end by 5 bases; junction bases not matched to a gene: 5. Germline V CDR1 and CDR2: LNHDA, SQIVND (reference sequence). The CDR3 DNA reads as TGTGCCAGTAGTACGACCGGGACAGGGTATGGCTACACCTTC. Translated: CASSTTGTGYGYTF.

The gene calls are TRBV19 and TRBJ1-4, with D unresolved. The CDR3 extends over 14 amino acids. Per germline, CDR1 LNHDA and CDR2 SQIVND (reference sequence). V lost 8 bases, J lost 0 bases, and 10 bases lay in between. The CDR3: CASQTGATNEKLFF. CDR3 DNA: TGTGCCAGTCAAACTGGGGCAACTAATGAAAAACTGTTTTTT.

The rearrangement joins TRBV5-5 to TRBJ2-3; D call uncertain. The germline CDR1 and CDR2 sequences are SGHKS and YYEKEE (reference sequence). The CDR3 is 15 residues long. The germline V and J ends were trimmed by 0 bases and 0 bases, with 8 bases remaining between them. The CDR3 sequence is CASSLDWVSTDTQYF. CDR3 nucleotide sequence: TGTGCCAGCAGCTTGGACTGGGTTAGCACAGATACGCAGTATTTT.

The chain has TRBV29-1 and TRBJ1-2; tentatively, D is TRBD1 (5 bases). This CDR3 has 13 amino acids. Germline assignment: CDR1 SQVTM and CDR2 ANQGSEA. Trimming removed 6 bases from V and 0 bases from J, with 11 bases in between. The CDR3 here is CSVRRGANYGYTF. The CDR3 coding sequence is TGCAGCGTGAGGAGGGGCGCTAACTATGGCTACACCTTC.

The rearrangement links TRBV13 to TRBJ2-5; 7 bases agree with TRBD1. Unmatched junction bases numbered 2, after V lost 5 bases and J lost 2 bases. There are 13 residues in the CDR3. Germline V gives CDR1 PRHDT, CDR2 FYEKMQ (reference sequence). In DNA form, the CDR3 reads TGTGCCAGCAGCGTGGGACAGCAAGAGACCCAGTACTTC. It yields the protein CASSVGQQETQYF.

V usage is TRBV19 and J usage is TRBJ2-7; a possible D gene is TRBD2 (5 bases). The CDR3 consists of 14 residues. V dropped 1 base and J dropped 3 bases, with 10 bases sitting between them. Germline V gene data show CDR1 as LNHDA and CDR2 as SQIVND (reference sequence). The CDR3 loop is CASSIVDSDYEQYF. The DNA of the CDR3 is TGTGCCAGTAGTATAGTGGACTCGGACTACGAGCAGTACTTC.

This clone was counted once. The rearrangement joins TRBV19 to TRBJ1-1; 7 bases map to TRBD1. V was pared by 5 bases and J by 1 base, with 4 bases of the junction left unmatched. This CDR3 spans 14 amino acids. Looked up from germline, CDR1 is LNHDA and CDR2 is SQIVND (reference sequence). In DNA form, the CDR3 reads TGTGCCAGTAGTCCAGGGGGGCCGAACACTGAAGCTTTCTTT. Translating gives CASSPGGPNTEAFF.

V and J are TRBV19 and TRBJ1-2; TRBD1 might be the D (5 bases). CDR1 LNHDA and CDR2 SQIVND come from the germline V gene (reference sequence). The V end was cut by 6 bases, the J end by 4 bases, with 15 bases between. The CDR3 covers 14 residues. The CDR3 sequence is CASSRGEVIYGYTF. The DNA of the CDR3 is TGTGCCAGTAGCCGAGGGGAGGTTATCTATGGCTACACCTTC.

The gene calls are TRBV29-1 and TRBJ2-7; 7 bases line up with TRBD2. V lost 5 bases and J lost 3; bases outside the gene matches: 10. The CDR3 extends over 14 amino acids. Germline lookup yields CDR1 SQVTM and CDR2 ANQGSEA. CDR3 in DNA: TGCAGCGTTATGACTAGCCCAAAGGACTACGAGCAGTACTTC. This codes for CSVMTSPKDYEQYF.

The CDR3 sequence is CASSLAVSYGYTF. The CDR3 DNA reads as TGTGCCAGCAGCTTAGCGGTGAGCTATGGCTACACCTTC. The V and J genes are TRBV7-8 and TRBJ1-2; D uncertain. The CDR3 covers 13 residues. CDR1 SGHVS and CDR2 FQNEAQ come from the germline V gene. V was clipped by 0 bases and J by 4 bases, with 6 bases between them.

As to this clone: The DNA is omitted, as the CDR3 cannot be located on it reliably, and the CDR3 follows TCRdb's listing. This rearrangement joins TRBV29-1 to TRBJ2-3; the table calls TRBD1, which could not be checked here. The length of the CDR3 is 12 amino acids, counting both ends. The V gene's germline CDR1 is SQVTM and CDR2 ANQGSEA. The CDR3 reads CSVFFGQGASFF.

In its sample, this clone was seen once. CDR3 amino acids: CASSLSPTNTEAFF. The CDR3 nucleotides are TGTGCCAGCAGCTTATCACCGACGAACACTGAAGCTTTCTTT. The rearrangement joins TRBV11-2 to TRBJ1-1; D is ambiguous. The CDR3 is 14 residues long. Trimming pared 2 bases from V and 1 base from J, leaving 8 bases between. The germline gives CDR1 SGHAT, CDR2 FQNNGV.

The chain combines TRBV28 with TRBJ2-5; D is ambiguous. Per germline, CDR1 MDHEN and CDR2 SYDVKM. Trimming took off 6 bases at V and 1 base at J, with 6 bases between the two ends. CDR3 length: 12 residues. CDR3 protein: CASSPFQETQYF. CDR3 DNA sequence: TGTGCCAGCAGCCCATTCCAAGAGACCCAGTACTTC.

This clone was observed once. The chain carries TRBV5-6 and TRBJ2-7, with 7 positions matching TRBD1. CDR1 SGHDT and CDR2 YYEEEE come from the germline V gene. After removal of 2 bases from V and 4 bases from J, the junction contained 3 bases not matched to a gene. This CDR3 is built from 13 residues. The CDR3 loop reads CASSLYRGYEQYF. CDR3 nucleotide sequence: TGTGCCAGCAGCTTATACAGGGGATACGAGCAGTACTTC.

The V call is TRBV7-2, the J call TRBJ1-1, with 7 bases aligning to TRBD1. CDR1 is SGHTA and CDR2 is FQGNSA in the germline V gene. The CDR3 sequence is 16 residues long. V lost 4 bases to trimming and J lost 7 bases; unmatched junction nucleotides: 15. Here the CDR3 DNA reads TGTGCCAGCAGCTACCGGGTGGCACAGGGGCAGATTGAAGCTTTCTTT. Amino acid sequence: CASSYRVAQGQIEAFF.

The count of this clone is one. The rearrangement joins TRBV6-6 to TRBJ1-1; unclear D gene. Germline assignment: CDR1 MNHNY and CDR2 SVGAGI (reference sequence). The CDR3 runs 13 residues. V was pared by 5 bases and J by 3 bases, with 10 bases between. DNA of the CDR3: TGTGCCAGCAGTAAAGGACGGTACACTGAAGCTTTCTTT. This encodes CASSKGRYTEAFF.